The 25 T cell receptor beta chains in this list originate from one sample, sequenced in a study of T cells in Graves' hyperthyroidism and ophthalmopathy. TCR beta CDR3 regions were amplified from RNA. First-round RT-PCR of the TCR CDR3 relied on the HTBI primer set. TCRdb ran MiXCR on the multiplex PCR reads and lists one entry per CDR3 protein. The sample lists about 640,000 distinct CDR3 sequences, 14% occurring once. Sequencing input: blood. These receptors were taken from a woman aged 50 to 60 with Graves' ophthalmopathy.

Ten or more counts support this clonotype. The DNA for the CDR3 is TGTGCCACCAGTGATCCGGGACTAGCGGGAGAACATGAGCAGTTCTTC. Amino acids: CATSDPGLAGEHEQFF. The J gene is TRBJ2-1, the V gene TRBV24-1, with 14 nucleotides matching TRBD2. The CDR3 has 16 residues. Germline V gene sequence: CDR1 KGHDR, CDR2 SFDVKD. V lost 3 bases, J lost 8 bases, and 5 bases stayed unmatched.

This clonotype showed up many times. The chain is built from TRBV28 and TRBJ2-7; maybe TRBD2 (6 bases). Germline V CDR1 and CDR2: MDHEN, SYDVKM. This CDR3 has 15 amino acids. The V and J ends lost 5 bases and 1 base respectively, with 15 bases between them. DNA of the CDR3: TGTGCCAGCAGTCAACCGGGACTCAAGTCCTACGAGCAGTACTTC. This translates into CASSQPGLKSYEQYF.

The chain couples TRBV12-3 or TRBV12-4 to TRBJ1-2, with a weak D call TRBD1 (5 bases). The CDR3 sequence is 15 residues long. Trimming took off 1 base at V and 8 bases at J, with 17 bases between the two ends. The CDR3 is CASSLVGGGVGGYTF. CDR3 DNA sequence: TGTGCCAGCAGTTTAGTGGGTGGGGGGGTAGGGGGCTACACCTTC.

The chain links TRBV20-1 to TRBJ2-3, with D hard to call. The V gene's germline CDR1 is DFQATT and CDR2 SNEGSKA (reference sequence). There are 14 residues in the CDR3. V was pared by 1 base and J by 4 bases, with 12 bases between. The CDR3, as DNA: TGCAGTGCTAGAGCCCCCCCCACGGCAGATACGCAGTATTTT. Translating it yields CSARAPPTADTQYF.

V usage is TRBV7-9 and J usage is TRBJ1-4; D might be TRBD1 (5 bases). The germline CDR1 and CDR2 sequences are SEHNR and FQNEAQ (reference sequence). The CDR3 has 14 amino acids. The germline V and J ends were trimmed by 5 bases and 7 bases, with 14 bases remaining between them. The CDR3 nucleotides are TGTGCCAGCAGCCCCATTCGGGGGGTTGAAAAACTGTTTTTT. Translation gives CASSPIRGVEKLFF.

This clonotype was observed a few times. This chain joins TRBV7-2 and TRBJ1-1; a weak D match, TRBD1 (5 bases). V shed 1 base and J shed 10 bases, with 13 bases lying between them. The CDR3 totals 13 residues. Looked up from germline, CDR1 is SGHTA and CDR2 is FQGNSA. Here the CDR3 reads CASSLVVDSRAFF. For the CDR3, the DNA is TGTGCCAGCAGCTTAGTAGTAGACAGTAGAGCTTTCTTT. Complete variable domain (other parts from reference TRBV7-2 and TRBJ1-1): GAGVSQSPSNKVTEKGKDVELRCDPISGHTALYWYRQSLGQGLEFLIYFQGNSAPDKSGLPSDRFSAERTGGSVSTLTIQRTQQEDSAVYLCASSLVVDSRAFFGQGTRLTVV.

This clonotype has at least ten counts. The rearrangement links TRBV6-2 or TRBV6-3 to TRBJ2-7; D assignment may be TRBD1 or TRBD2 (5 bases each). In germline, CDR1 is MNHEY, CDR2 SVGEGT. The CDR3 extends over 14 amino acids. Deletions cut 2 bases from V and 3 bases from J, with 11 bases between. Here the CDR3 DNA reads TGTGCCAGCAGTTACCCGGGACGGTTCTACGAGCAGTACTTC. This gives the protein CASSYPGRFYEQYF.

This clonotype was detected ten times or more. The chain has TRBV20-1 and TRBJ2-1; D gene uncertain. This CDR3 has 14 amino acids. V was pared by 0 bases and J by 0 bases, with 6 bases between. Germline-derived CDR1 and CDR2 are DFQATT and SNEGSKA (reference sequence). The CDR3 region has the DNA TGCAGTGCTAGAGACCCCAGCTCCTACAATGAGCAGTTCTTC. This gives the protein CSARDPSSYNEQFF.

This clonotype was counted at least ten times. The V and J genes are TRBV7-3 and TRBJ2-7; 9 bases line up with TRBD1. CDR3 length: 13 amino acids. Trimming cost V 6 bases and J 3 bases; bases outside gene matches: 3. The germline gives CDR1 SGHTA, CDR2 FQGTGA. The CDR3 protein is CASSVDRGYEQYF. CDR3 coding DNA: TGTGCCAGCAGTGTGGACAGGGGCTACGAGCAGTACTTC. The full variable domain, with the rest looked up from reference TRBV7-3 and TRBJ2-7, is GAGVSQTPSNKVTEKGKYVELRCDPISGHTALYWYRQSLGQGPEFLIYFQGTGAADDSGLPNDRFFAVRPEGSVSTLKIQRTERGDSAVYLCASSVDRGYEQYFGPGTRLTVT.

This clonotype showed up many times. V is TRBV15 and J is TRBJ1-1; D call uncertain. Per germline, CDR1 LNHNV and CDR2 YYDKDF (reference sequence). The CDR3 contains 17 residues. V was trimmed by 0 bases and J by 0 bases, leaving 14 bases between them. CDR3 nucleotide sequence: TGTGCCACCAGCAGAGATCGGAGACACCTCTTGAACACTGAAGCTTTCTTT. Protein: CATSRDRRHLLNTEAFF.

About this clonotype: One base away lies a much larger clone, so this may be a sequencing read error. The chain couples TRBV5-1 to TRBJ2-5, with 9 bases that match TRBD1. The junction had 10 bases not matched to a gene; V was cut back by 0 bases and J by 7 bases. This CDR3 contains 16 residues. The germline V gene encodes CDR1 SGHRS and CDR2 YFSETQ. CDR3 coding DNA: TGCGCCAGCAGCTTGGACAGGGGGCGATTTCCAGGGACCCAGTACTTC. It is translated as CASSLDRGRFPGTQYF.

This clonotype was recorded many times. The chain links TRBV28 to TRBJ2-3; tentatively, D is TRBD1 (7 bases). Trimming took 7 bases from V and 3 from J, leaving 14 bases between them. The germline CDR1 and CDR2 sequences are MDHEN and SYDVKM. This CDR3 contains 14 residues. The CDR3 region is CASIQGGSTDTQYF. The DNA of the CDR3 is TGTGCCAGCATTCAGGGGGGATCGACAGATACGCAGTATTTT.

About this clonotype: Given a much more abundant clone one base away, this may be a read error. This chain uses TRBV3-1 with TRBJ2-5, with 12 bases identical to TRBD1. There are 16 residues in the CDR3. J gave up 5 bases and V 4 bases, and 8 bases lay outside the gene matches. The germline V gene has CDR1 LGHDT and CDR2 YNNKEL (reference sequence). CDR3 nucleotides: TGTGCCAGCAGCCTTGGGACAGGGGGCGCGCTGGAGACCCAGTACTTC. Amino acid sequence: CASSLGTGGALETQYF.

Of note for this clonotype: Germline is not matched at one junction end, which may reflect a read error. The chain employs TRBV3-1 and TRBJ2-1, with TRBD2 matching over 10 bases. The CDR3 is 15 residues long. CDR1 and CDR2 (germline): LGHDT, YNNKEL (reference sequence). The CDR3: CSVGLAGGSYNEQFF. The CDR3 DNA reads TGCTCCGTTGGATTAGCGGGAGGCTCCTACAATGAGCAGTTCTTC.

This clonotype was seen repeatedly, ten times or more. The chain recombines TRBV3-1 with TRBJ2-7, with 11 bases that match TRBD2. V was clipped by 4 bases and J by 4 bases; unmatched bases: 9. The CDR3 covers 16 residues. Germline V CDR1 and CDR2: LGHDT, YNNKEL (reference sequence). The CDR3 DNA follows: TGTGCCAGCAGCCCATTAGCGGGAGGGCCAGCTTACGAGCAGTACTTC. It encodes CASSPLAGGPAYEQYF.

This clonotype was observed a single time. The gene calls are TRBV2 and TRBJ2-5, with D uncertain. In germline, CDR1 is SNHLY, CDR2 FYNNEI. V dropped 6 bases and J dropped 5 bases, with 19 bases sitting between them. CDR3 length equals 15 residues. CDR3 amino acids: CASSQRTGPRETQYF. In DNA form, the CDR3 reads TGTGCCAGCAGCCAAAGGACCGGGCCCCGGGAGACCCAGTACTTC.

V and J are TRBV13 and TRBJ2-3; 10 bases map to TRBD1. With V trimmed by 5 bases and J by 1 base, 9 bases remained unmatched. The germline gives CDR1 PRHDT, CDR2 FYEKMQ (reference sequence). The CDR3 sequence is 17 residues long. CDR3 DNA: TGTGCCAGCAGCCTCCGGGACAGGGGAGTGGGCACAGATACGCAGTATTTT. Amino acid sequence: CASSLRDRGVGTDTQYF. Full variable domain (outside the CDR3, taken from reference TRBV13 and TRBJ2-3): AAGVIQSPRHLIKEKRETATLKCYPIPRHDTVYWYQQGPGQDPQFLISFYEKMQSDKGSIPDRFSAQQFSDYHSELNMSSLELGDSALYFCASSLRDRGVGTDTQYFGPGTRLTVL.

This clonotype was counted at least ten times. This chain links TRBV18 with TRBJ1-2, with no clear D. Between the trimmed V and J ends, which lost 2 bases and 0 bases, there was a span of 4 bases. The germline V gene encodes CDR1 KGHSH and CDR2 LQKENI. The CDR3 spans 13 residues. CDR3 residues: CASSPETNYGYTF. The CDR3 bases are TGTGCCAGCTCACCAGAAACTAACTATGGCTACACCTTC.

The chain joins TRBV5-1 to TRBJ2-7; TRBD2 is a possible D gene (5 bases). This CDR3 comprises 14 residues. Trimming pared 4 bases from V and 6 bases from J, leaving 17 bases between. The V gene's germline CDR1 is SGHRS and CDR2 YFSETQ. CDR3 DNA: TGCGCCAGCAGCCGGACCCAAGCGGTGGGCGAGCAGTACTTC. Translation: CASSRTQAVGEQYF.

This clonotype appeared many times. The J gene is TRBJ1-5, the V gene TRBV30, with a tentative D call TRBD1 (5 bases). Germline assignment: CDR1 GTSNPN and CDR2 SVGIG (reference sequence). V dropped 4 bases and J dropped 1 base, with 11 bases sitting between them. The CDR3 is 14 residues long. CDR3 protein: CAWTVGGSNQPQHF. In DNA, the CDR3 is TGTGCCTGGACGGTGGGGGGGAGCAATCAGCCCCAGCATTTT.

Many counts were recorded for this clonotype. V gene TRBV7-9 combines with J gene TRBJ1-1; perhaps TRBD1 as D (5 bases). The CDR3 has 12 amino acids. V was pared by 2 bases and J by 7 bases, with 8 bases between. CDR1 is SEHNR and CDR2 is FQNEAQ in the germline V gene (reference sequence). The CDR3 sequence is CASSLSDNEAFF. The CDR3 DNA sequence: TGTGCCAGCAGCTTATCGGACAATGAAGCTTTCTTT.

This clonotype was counted many times. The chain joins TRBV9 to TRBJ2-7, with D hard to call. The CDR3 totals 14 residues. Trimming left V 0 bases short and J 5 bases short, with 12 bases between. Germline V gene sequence: CDR1 SGDLS, CDR2 YYNGEE. CDR3 sequence (DNA): TGTGCCAGCAGCGTAGCGGACCGGAGCCACGAGCAGTACTTC. Protein product: CASSVADRSHEQYF.

This clonotype came up many times. The chain carries TRBV6-1 and TRBJ2-7; TRBD2 aligns across 11 bases. Germline-derived CDR1 and CDR2 are MNHNS and SASEGT. CDR3 length: 15 amino acids. The junction had 3 bases not matched to a gene; V was cut back by 3 bases and J by 2 bases. CDR3 sequence: CASSDLAGGPYEQYF. The CDR3 DNA reads TGTGCCAGCAGTGATCTAGCGGGAGGACCCTACGAGCAGTACTTC.

This clonotype was seen many times. This chain joins TRBV28 and TRBJ1-2, with 9 positions matching TRBD1. Trimming removed 8 bases from V and 8 bases from J; junction bases left unmatched: 21. Per germline, CDR1 MDHEN and CDR2 SYDVKM. This CDR3 region has 17 residues. CDR3 sequence: CASSLGTGRRRGMGYTF. The CDR3 coding sequence is TGTGCCAGCTCGTTAGGGACAGGGCGGAGAAGGGGTATGGGCTACACCTTC.

This clonotype showed up many times. The V and J genes are TRBV7-2 and TRBJ1-1; tentatively, D is TRBD1 (5 bases). V shed 7 bases and J shed 6 bases, with 12 bases lying between them. The germline gives CDR1 SGHTA, CDR2 FQGNSA. The CDR3 is made up of 12 amino acids. The CDR3 loop is CASNRPGPEAFF. CDR3 DNA: TGTGCCAGCAACAGGCCGGGCCCTGAAGCTTTCTTT.